The rows below give T cell receptor beta chains drawn from one sample of a study of shared clonotypes between healthy human individuals. Clones were sequenced by immunoSEQ multiplex PCR, and TCRdb holds only the in-frame ones, with some missing. The table has over a million clones, around 97% seen once. Sequencing was performed on naive CD4+ T cells sorted from blood. The receptors originated from a man aged 30 to 39 in good health. Each CDR3 is given with its conserved first and last residue. D genes are given only for firm matches. Only some rows state a clone size, as once, few, many or a class for expanded clones.

j_call	d_call	v_call	clone_size	cdr3_nt	cdr3_aa
TRBJ2-7	.	TRBV6-1	once	TGTGCCAGCAGTGAACTGAACTACGAGCAGTACTTC	CASSELNYEQYF
TRBJ2-3	.	TRBV5-4	.	TGTGCCAGCAGCTTGGACAGGCCAGATACGCAGTATTTT	CASSLDRPDTQYF
TRBJ2-1	TRBD2	TRBV7-6	.	TGTGCCAGCAGCTTAGTCAGCGGGAGTTACAATGAGCAGTTCTTC	CASSLVSGSYNEQFF
TRBJ2-4	TRBD1	TRBV4-1	.	TGCGCCAGCAGCCCGGGGACAGGGGTGTCCTCCAAAAACATTCAGTACTTC	CASSPGTGVSSKNIQYF
TRBJ2-5	.	TRBV29-1	.	TGCAGCGTTGAATCCGGGGCTTTGTCGGGAAGACGGGAGACCCAGTACTTC	CSVESGALSGRRETQYF
TRBJ2-4	TRBD1	TRBV7-2	once	TGTGCCAGCAGTCGGACAGGCGCCAAAAACATTCAGTACTTC	CASSRTGAKNIQYF
TRBJ2-5	TRBD2	TRBV18	.	TGTGCCAGCTCACCAACGGGGACTAGCGGGACTGAGACCCAGTACTTC	CASSPTGTSGTETQYF
TRBJ2-1	TRBD2	TRBV19	.	TGTGCCAGTAGTATAGATGGACTAGCGGGATTTAATGAGCAGTTCTTC	CASSIDGLAGFNEQFF
TRBJ2-6	.	TRBV30	.	TGTGCCTGGAGTGTGGAAGGGGATCTTTCTGGGGCCAACGTCCTGACTTTC	CAWSVEGDLSGANVLTF
TRBJ2-6	.	TRBV5-1	.	TGCGCCAGCAGCTTCTTAGGGGGAACCGGGGCCAACGTCCTGACTTTC	CASSFLGGTGANVLTF
TRBJ1-1	TRBD1	TRBV18	.	TGTGCCAGCTCACCGACACAGGACAGGATGAACACTGAAGCTTTCTTT	CASSPTQDRMNTEAFF
TRBJ2-1	.	TRBV10-2	.	TGCGCCAGCAGCGATACTAGAGGGGAGTTCTTC	CASSDTRGEFF
TRBJ2-2	.	TRBV9	.	TGTGCCAGCAGCGTAGTCCCAGCCCCGAACACCGGGGAGCTGTTTTTT	CASSVVPAPNTGELFF
TRBJ2-2	TRBD2	TRBV19	once	TGTGCCAGTAGTATAGAAGTACTAGCGGGAGTTCGCACCGGGGAGCTGTTTTTT	CASSIEVLAGVRTGELFF
TRBJ1-3	.	TRBV29-1	.	TGCAGCGTCCGGGACAAGGGCACGAGCTCTGGAAACACCATATATTTT	CSVRDKGTSSGNTIYF
TRBJ1-2	.	TRBV5-1	.	TGCGCCAGCAGCCTAGAAGGGAGCTACACCTTC	CASSLEGSYTF
TRBJ1-4	.	TRBV5-1	.	TGCGCCAGCAGCTTGAGTGGCCAGAGCAGAAATGAAAAACTGTTTTTT	CASSLSGQSRNEKLFF
TRBJ2-1	TRBD2	TRBV2	.	TGTGCCAGCACCTCACTAGCGGGGGACAATGAGCAGTTCTTC	CASTSLAGDNEQFF
TRBJ2-3	TRBD2	TRBV5-4	.	TGTGCCAGCAGCTTGATAGCGGGAGGCACAGATACGCAGTATTTT	CASSLIAGGTDTQYF
TRBJ2-1	.	TRBV10-3	.	TGTGCCATCAGTGGAGGCCTGGGTCGGACCTACAATGAGCAGTTCTTC	CAISGGLGRTYNEQFF
TRBJ1-2	TRBD1	TRBV9	.	TGTGCCAGCAGCGTAGTCGAGTTGGCAGGGGGCGAAGGCTACACCTTC	CASSVVELAGGEGYTF
TRBJ2-2	.	TRBV5-8	.	TGTGCCAGCAGCAAAGGACAGAACACCGGGGAGCTGTTTTTT	CASSKGQNTGELFF
TRBJ2-4	.	TRBV30	once	TGTGCCTGGAGTGTTTTAAGGGGAAGAAAAGGCAAAAACATTCAGTACTTC	CAWSVLRGRKGKNIQYF
TRBJ1-5	.	TRBV23-1	.	TGCGCCAGCGGATACAAGGGGGGCGGCAATCAGCCCCAGCATTTT	CASGYKGGGNQPQHF
TRBJ1-2	TRBD1	TRBV30	.	TGTGCCTGGAACAGGGGAAACGGCTACACCTTC	CAWNRGNGYTF
TRBJ2-7	.	TRBV5-1	.	TGCGCCAGCAGCCCAAGGACCGTTACCTACGAGCAGTACTTC	CASSPRTVTYEQYF
TRBJ2-1	.	TRBV9	.	TGTGCCAGCAGCCGTCAGGGGTGGGGGGAAAATGAGCAGTTCTTC	CASSRQGWGENEQFF
TRBJ2-2	.	TRBV21-1	.	TGTGCCAGCAGCAATGCACAGGTCTTGAACACCGGGGAGCTGTTTTTT	CASSNAQVLNTGELFF
TRBJ2-1	TRBD2	TRBV29-1	.	TGCAGCGTCCGACTAGCGGGATTGTACAATGAGCAGTTCTTC	CSVRLAGLYNEQFF
TRBJ2-5	.	TRBV5-1	.	TGCGCCAGCAGCTTGGTAGGGACTGCAAAAGAGACCCAGTACTTC	CASSLVGTAKETQYF
TRBJ2-3	.	TRBV7-2	.	TGTGCCAGCAGCTCCGGGGTGTCTTCTAGCACAGATACGCAGTATTTT	CASSSGVSSSTDTQYF
TRBJ1-5	.	TRBV7-2	.	TGTGCCAGCAGCTTAGTTGGTAGGGAGGATCAGCCCCAGCATTTT	CASSLVGREDQPQHF
TRBJ2-3	.	TRBV5-1	.	TGCGCCAGCAGCTTGGTAGCTAGCCCCGGGGAAGATACGCAGTATTTT	CASSLVASPGEDTQYF
TRBJ2-1	.	TRBV13	.	TGTGCCAGCAGCTTAGGTGGTAGGGGAGGAACATACAATGAGCAGTTCTTC	CASSLGGRGGTYNEQFF
TRBJ2-1	TRBD2	TRBV18	.	TGTGCCAGCTCTCTTAAGGGGGCTAGCGGGGGCTACAATGAGCAGTTCTTC	CASSLKGASGGYNEQFF
TRBJ2-2	TRBD2	TRBV10-3	.	TGTGCCTCGTGGGCTAGCGGGAACACCGGGGAGCTGTTTTTT	CASWASGNTGELFF
TRBJ2-1	TRBD2	TRBV15	.	TGTGCCACCAGCACACCTCCCGGGAGGACCCACAATGAGCAGTTCTTC	CATSTPPGRTHNEQFF
TRBJ2-7	TRBD2	TRBV6-5	.	TGTGCCAGCAGTTACCTTAGCGGGAGACCCTACGAGCAGTACTTC	CASSYLSGRPYEQYF
TRBJ2-7	TRBD1	TRBV28	.	TGTGCCAGCAGTTCACCCCCGGACAGGGTTTCCTACGAGCAGTACTTC	CASSSPPDRVSYEQYF
TRBJ2-2	.	TRBV21-1	.	.	CASFGGGTGELFF
TRBJ2-1	.	TRBV14	.	TGTGCCAGCAGCCATCCGACTAGCTCCTACAATGAGCAGTTCTTC	CASSHPTSSYNEQFF
TRBJ1-4	TRBD1	TRBV14	.	TGTGCCAGCAGCTCTCACGAACAGGGGGAGGAAAAACTGTTTTTT	CASSSHEQGEEKLFF
TRBJ1-1	.	TRBV15	.	TGTGCCACCAGCAGAGGAAGATCCCGGGGGCCCTCATCGAACACTGAAGCTTTCTTT	CATSRGRSRGPSSNTEAFF
TRBJ2-7	.	TRBV27	.	TGTGCCAGCAGTTTTTCCCGTTTTTCCGAGCAGTACTTC	CASSFSRFSEQYF
TRBJ1-3	.	TRBV6-5	once	TGTGCCAGCAGTTACGATCCGGTGACTGGAAACACCATATATTTT	CASSYDPVTGNTIYF
TRBJ1-5	.	TRBV19	once	TGTGCCAGTAGTATCGTCAGAGGCAATCAGCCCCAGCATTTT	CASSIVRGNQPQHF
TRBJ1-5	.	TRBV7-9	.	TGTGCCAGCATGCTTGGGACACAAGATAGCAATCAGCCCCAGCATTTT	CASMLGTQDSNQPQHF
TRBJ2-2	.	TRBV18	.	TGTGCCAGCTCCGACAGCGGCAACACCGGGGAGCTGTTTTTT	CASSDSGNTGELFF
TRBJ2-3	.	TRBV5-1	.	TGCGCCAGCAGCTGGCAAGGGATCACAGATACGCAGTATTTT	CASSWQGITDTQYF
TRBJ2-3	TRBD2	TRBV5-5	once	TGTGCCAGCAGCTTAGCGGGGGCAGATACGCAGTATTTT	CASSLAGADTQYF
TRBJ2-5	.	TRBV15	.	TGTGCCACCAGCAGAGTCATGGTGCCGAAAGAGACCCAGTACTTC	CATSRVMVPKETQYF
TRBJ1-1	TRBD1	TRBV6-1	.	TGTGCCAGCAGTGAACGGGACAGGGGCCGATTCATGATGAACACTGAAGCTTTCTTT	CASSERDRGRFMMNTEAFF
TRBJ2-5	TRBD1	TRBV5-4	.	TGTGCCAGCAGCGCAGGGACAGGGCAAGAGACCCAGTACTTC	CASSAGTGQETQYF
TRBJ2-7	.	TRBV5-1	.	TGCGCCAGCAGCCCGGACCCGGGCGGCTCCTACGAGCAGTACTTC	CASSPDPGGSYEQYF
TRBJ2-2	.	TRBV9	.	TGTGCCAGCAAAAGGGAGGGACAGGCGAACACCGGGGAGCTGTTTTTT	CASKREGQANTGELFF
TRBJ2-7	.	TRBV12-1	.	TGTGCCAGCAGCTTTGTGATAAGGGCTAGCGGGGTAGGGGCACTTCACGAGCAGTACTTC	CASSFVIRASGVGALHEQYF
TRBJ2-3	.	TRBV11-3	.	TGTGCCAGCCGGGCGGGTGGCGAGGGTTCAGATACGCAGTATTTT	CASRAGGEGSDTQYF
TRBJ2-7	TRBD2	TRBV7-3	.	TGTGCCAGCAGCCCCCTGCCTGGGACTACCCAAACCGAGCAGTACTTC	CASSPLPGTTQTEQYF
TRBJ2-7	.	TRBV9	.	TGTGCCAGCAGCGTCGGGACACGGATCTACGAGCAGTACTTC	CASSVGTRIYEQYF